The present entry profiles one TCR beta chain with its context. Its antigen has not been determined. Nothing much larger sits one base from this clone, and base qualities are not available. The data were taken from a study of cytomegalovirus exposure and HLA in healthy donors (dated by TCRdb to 2016 to 2017). In the study overall: An earlier analysis of several hundred of the donors reported approximately 300 Gb of sequence data and 100 million to 130 million unique TCR beta sequences from about 179 million T cells. The genetic ancestry cluster associated with self-reported Caucasian donors included about 84% of the 350 to 500 genotyped donors. Genome-wide SNP genotypes for about 65% of the roughly 670 donors were used in a later genetic analysis, which treated that subset as a discovery cohort. Donor age, sex, ethnicity and CMV serostatus were collected together with the repertoire data. The later analysis used no new phenotypic data to find candidate immune exposures, relying instead on TCR beta sequences and their occurrence across donors. Roughly 5 DR-DQ haplotypes were handled as single units for association and clustering because linkage in the cohort was strong. Every discovery cohort repertoire had been produced on one sequencing platform. To study patterns of TCR occurrence, a later analysis re-analyzed previously published TCR beta repertoires from hundreds of donors and added high-resolution HLA genotyping. Across around 400 genotyped donors of the cohort, an average of roughly 200,000 unique TCR beta nucleotide sequences per donor were sequenced, and roughly 17% of those sequences were non-productive. To predict cytomegalovirus infection status, the study brought together high-throughput TCR immunosequencing, statistical association of individual TCRs with disease status, and machine learning. Typing coverage differed by locus: A, B, C, DRB1 and DQB1 were typed in about 620-640 donors, DQA1 in 522, DPA1 in approximately 610, and DPB1 in 450 to 490. A separate validation cohort of 100 to 150 different subjects was used in addition to the roughly 640-subject first cohort. An earlier analysis of 500 to 750 of the donors applied high-throughput TCR beta sequencing to assess whether each TCR beta V gene segment acted as functional or pseudogenic. An early release that covered about 600 HLA-typed donors contained 300 to 350 gigabases of sequencing data and tens of millions of unique TCR sequences. The study aimed to test whether signatures of past pathogen exposure could be identified by cataloging public T cell receptors. Class I and class II HLA loci were covered by the typing at four-digit resolution. Using immunosequencing, the study profiled T cell repertoires from 640 or so subjects and related those repertoires to cytomegalovirus serostatus. Here is what the overall study found, with its caveats: Because some donors lacked HLA typing at each locus, the association tests relied only on the typed subset. In a later analysis, most CMV-associated TCR beta chains were found to appear HLA-restricted, with HLA associations seemingly driven largely by CMV exposure. In an earlier analysis of several hundred of the donors, most TCR beta V segments were observed in productive rearrangements about 87% or about 30% of the time, broadly matching IMGT annotations. According to a later analysis, TCR association rates differed among HLA loci, with DRB1 alleles showing the most associated TCRs and HLA-C alleles showing the fewest. The classifier was reported to diagnose cytomegalovirus status with high specificity and sensitivity in both the original and validation cohorts. A further reported finding was that TCR beta sequences accurately predicted the HLA-A and HLA-B alleles for most subjects in the first cohort. In a later genetic analysis, a missense DCLRE1C variant was associated with V-gene and J-gene trimming of TCR beta chains, and the association was replicated in an independent cohort. In a later analysis, some 17,000 TCR beta sequences were associated with specific HLA alleles at a false discovery rate of 0.05. In a later analysis, HLA-associated TCR beta chains showed more clonal expansion and lower generation probabilities than non-associated chains that were equally common. The 87-base-pair reads could not distinguish some IMGT-functional V segments, including TRBV6-2 and TRBV6-3, so those segments were excluded. Linkage disequilibrium might explain the correlated functional status among segregating V segments, but an unknown experimental factor could not be excluded. In a later analysis, several top co-occurrence clusters were reported to appear linked to parvovirus B19, influenza, CMV and Epstein-Barr virus. While some public TCRs were present in many individuals, most TCR sequences turned up only very rarely across donors. The authors suggested that the approach could potentially be extended to other disease states and immunological phenotypes. In this cohort, only TCR beta chains were sequenced, and detectable features were limited by the absence of alpha or paired-chain data. In a later genetic analysis, fewer N-insertions in productive TCRs were reported among donors in an Asian-associated ancestry cluster than the roughly 670-donor mean. The study listed over 150 TCR beta chains as associated with cytomegalovirus. In vitro tests confirmed that a few of the cytomegalovirus-associated TCR beta chains recognize cytomegalovirus antigens. Some 16 rarely observed V segments, including chromosome 9 orphons, were excluded from the earlier analysis of a few hundred of the donors because counts were too low. For the cohort, immune exposure information was limited to CMV serostatus. The presence/absence analyses assumed that sequencing depth was roughly uniform across donors, and that assumption may not be true. A cluster of highly shared sequence variants was judged likely to represent a technical artifact of the sequencing pipeline. When HLA alleles, especially DR and DQ, strongly co-occurred, attributing TCR associations to individual alleles was difficult.

The cohort was made up of 500 to 800 healthy bone marrow donors. Cohort members were all nominally healthy when sampled, although unrecorded immune exposures were likely present. The donor was CMV seronegative and was included in the group of under 450 seronegative cohort members. Each donor provided a peripheral blood sample, and peripheral blood mononuclear cells were used for TCR beta sequencing. Genomic DNA extraction from the blood cell samples was performed with the Qiagen DNeasy Blood Extraction Kit. Libraries came from the immunoSEQ multiplex PCR assay. For the multiplex PCR, a mixture combining 60 forward primers for TCR Vbeta segments and 13 reverse primers for TCR Jbeta segments was used. The CDR3 region of rearranged TCR beta genes was amplified from genomic DNA by a multiplex PCR assay. The Illumina HiSeq System was used to sequence the amplified TCR beta libraries as 87-base-pair reads. Turning to the authors' computational methods: In a later analysis, some 80 million unique TCR beta chains were counted across the roughly 700 repertoires, and some 10 million of these chains were shared by at least two donors. Raw reads were error-corrected and collapsed into unique sequences with a nearest-neighbor algorithm that merged closely related sequences to remove PCR and sequencing errors. V, D and J gene segments were assigned by aligning CDR3 sequences to IMGT reference sequences. For a sequence to be retained, a match of at least six nucleotides to both a V gene segment and a J gene segment was required. Rearrangements were called productive when the CDR3 lacked stop codons and stayed in frame with V and J; all others were non-productive. CDR3 was defined by IMGT convention, running from the second conserved V-encoded cysteine to the conserved J-encoded phenylalanine. The earlier analysis of 587 of the donors excluded sequences that lacked an unambiguous match to a single V gene segment. In an earlier analysis of 587 of the donors, a V segment was called functional when productive rearrangements were above 56.7%, and segregating when the standard deviation between donors exceeded 5%. To diagnose cytomegalovirus status from the catalog of TCR beta chain sequences, a statistical classification framework was built. In a later analysis, TCR nucleotide sequences were compared against IMGT/GENE-DB human TR gene sequences so that V and J genes could be assigned. The TCRdist pipeline was used in a later analysis to assign CDR3 sequences and most-parsimonious VDJ recombination scenarios. In a later analysis, each TCR beta chain was defined by its CDR3 amino acid sequence together with its V-gene family, and reads lacking a unique V-gene family were excluded. As a way to deal with suspected cross-contamination and a sequencing artifact, a later analysis dropped hundreds of nucleotide sequences that were highly shared and had low generation probability. In a later analysis, a clonal expansion index was calculated for each public chain from normalized within-repertoire ranks of inferred template counts. In a later analysis, generation probabilities were computed with a VDJ recombination model fitted to out-of-frame rearrangements, and the resulting probabilities were checked against IGoR. In a later analysis, TCR-TCR, TCR-HLA and TCR-CMV co-occurrence was scored with hypergeometric tests, and a repertoire-size bias correction was applied to TCR pairs. In a later analysis, false discovery rates were estimated by permuting HLA or CMV assignments 20 times. In a later analysis, co-occurring TCRs were grouped using DBSCAN, with TCRdist sequence similarity added in when clustering inside HLA-allele-positive subsets. Repertoires with fewer than 30,000 or more than 120,000 public chains were left out of co-occurrence clustering, as were five repertoires with anomalous nucleotide sharing. The table comes from immuneACCESS by way of TCRdb, which keeps in-frame sequences with V and J called. Part of the clones is missing from these tables; in studies checked, under half for an unresolved V gene and the rest for unknown reasons. That table furnishes V, J and clone size, whereas the DNA furnished D and trimming. For this sample there are 100,000 or so clones; about 84% appear just once. Of the sample, 2% to 2.5% falls within the top ten clones.

Including cysteine and phenylalanine, the CDR3 has 19 amino acids. Of all the DNA, just the CDR3 is kept, 57 bases in frame from base 1. V is clipped by 2 bases and J by 0 bases, and the sequence between their germline boundaries is 19 bases long. Via the germline V gene, CDR1 is SGHAT and CDR2 FQNNGV. Rearrangement joined TRBV11-2 to TRBJ2-2; possibly the D gene is TRBD1, per 6 matching bases. Specimen: PBMCs. The TCR was taken from a man aged 18-30 years in good health and CMV-seronegative. The DNA sequence reads TGTGCCAGCAGCTTATGGGCCTGGACAGCCACCCCGAACACCGGGGAGCTGTTTTTT. The translation is CASSLWAWTATPNTGELFF.